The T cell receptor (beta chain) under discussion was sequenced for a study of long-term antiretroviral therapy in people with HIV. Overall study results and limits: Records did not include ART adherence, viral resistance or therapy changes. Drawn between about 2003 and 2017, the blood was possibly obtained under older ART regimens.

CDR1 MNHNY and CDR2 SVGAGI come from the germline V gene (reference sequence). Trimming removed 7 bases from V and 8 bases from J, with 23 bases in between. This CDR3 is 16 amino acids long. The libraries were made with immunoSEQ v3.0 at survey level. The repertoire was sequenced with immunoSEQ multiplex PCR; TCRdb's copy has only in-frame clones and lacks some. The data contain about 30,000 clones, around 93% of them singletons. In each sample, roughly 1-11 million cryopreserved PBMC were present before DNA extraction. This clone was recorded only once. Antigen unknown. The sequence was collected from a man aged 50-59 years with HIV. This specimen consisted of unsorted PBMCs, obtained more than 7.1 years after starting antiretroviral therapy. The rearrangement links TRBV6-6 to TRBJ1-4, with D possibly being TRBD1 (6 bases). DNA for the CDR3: TGTGCCAGCACTCCTAGACTCACAGGGTTTGGGGAAAAACTGTTTTTT. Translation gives CASTPRLTGFGEKLFF.